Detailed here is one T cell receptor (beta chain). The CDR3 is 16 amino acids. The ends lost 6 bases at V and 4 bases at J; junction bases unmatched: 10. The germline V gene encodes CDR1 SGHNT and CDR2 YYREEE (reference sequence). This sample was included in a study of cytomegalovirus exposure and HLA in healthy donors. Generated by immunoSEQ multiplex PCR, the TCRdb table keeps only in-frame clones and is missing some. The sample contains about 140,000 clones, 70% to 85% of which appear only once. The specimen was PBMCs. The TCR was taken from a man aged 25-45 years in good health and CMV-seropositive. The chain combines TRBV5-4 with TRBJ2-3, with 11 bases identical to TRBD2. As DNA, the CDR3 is TGTGCCAGCACCCCAACTAGCGGGAGCGGCCCAGATACGCAGTATTTT. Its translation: CASTPTSGSGPDTQYF.